This is a list of T cell receptor beta chains from one sample in a study of neoadjuvant anti-PD-1 for oral cavity cancer. The assay was immunoSEQ multiplex PCR, and TCRdb's table has in-frame clones only and misses some. The sample has about 42,000 clones; 77% are singletons. The sample here was PBMCs, taken after nivolumab (anti-PD-1) treatment. Receptors were obtained from a person aged 40-85 years with oral cavity squamous cell carcinoma. Each CDR3 is given with its conserved first and last residue. D genes are given only for firm matches. Some rows have no size entry. The others give once, few or many, or a class for an expanded clone.

j_call v_call d_call clone_size cdr3_nt cdr3_aa
TRBJ1-6 TRBV13 . . TGTGCCAGCAGCTTAGGAGGTAATAATTCACCCCTCCACTTT CASSLGGNNSPLHF
TRBJ2-7 TRBV14 . . TGTGCCAGCAGCCACCGAGCAGGAGGGTACGAGCAGTACTTC CASSHRAGGYEQYF
TRBJ1-4 TRBV27 . . TGTGCCAGCAGTTTATTTTTAGGGGAGGGGCGCTTGGAGGAAAAACTGTTTTTT CASSLFLGEGRLEEKLFF
TRBJ2-7 TRBV4-1 . . TGCGCCAGCAGCCAAGAATTGCAGGGGCTCAATACCTACGAGCAGTACTTC CASSQELQGLNTYEQYF
TRBJ2-1 TRBV2 TRBD2 . TGTGCCAGCAGTGAACTAGCGGGGCGCCTTGGGGTGCAGTTCTTC CASSELAGRLGVQFF
TRBJ1-2 TRBV14 . . TGTGCCAGCAGCCAAGCTGGCCATAACTATGGCTACACCTTC CASSQAGHNYGYTF
TRBJ2-7 TRBV13 TRBD1 once TGTGCCAGCAGCCTAGGGACAGTAACCTACGAGCAGTACTTC CASSLGTVTYEQYF
TRBJ1-4 TRBV6-6 . . TGTGCCAGCAGGGGTGGGGAAAAACTGTTTTTT CASRGGEKLFF
TRBJ1-3 TRBV5-1 . . TGCGCCAGCAGCTCAACCGGACGGTCTGGAAACACCATATATTTT CASSSTGRSGNTIYF
TRBJ1-3 TRBV14 . . TGTGCCAGCAGCCAAGTCGACTCTGGAAACACCATATATTTT CASSQVDSGNTIYF
TRBJ2-3 TRBV6-1 . . TGTGCCAGCAGTGAACCTCTAGCCCTGAGCACAGATACGCAGTATTTT CASSEPLALSTDTQYF
TRBJ1-2 TRBV7-9 TRBD1 . TGTGCCAGCAGCTTAGGCGGGACAGGGCGTTCAAACTATGGCTACACCTTC CASSLGGTGRSNYGYTF
TRBJ1-1 TRBV19 . . TGTGCCAGTAGCCCAGACAGGACCACTGAAGCTTTCTTT CASSPDRTTEAFF
TRBJ2-3 TRBV9 TRBD2 . TGTGCCAGCAGCGTTTGGCGGGAGGTCCGCACAGATACGCAGTATTTT CASSVWREVRTDTQYF
TRBJ2-2 TRBV4-1 . . TGCGCCAGCAGCCAAGGTTTATCTTCTTCCACCGGGGAGCTGTTTTTT CASSQGLSSSTGELFF
TRBJ1-5 TRBV6-1 . . TGTGCCAGCAGGAGATCAGGGCAGCCCCAGCATTTT CASRRSGQPQHF
TRBJ1-5 TRBV27 . few TGTGCCAGCAGTCAGAGGGGGGATCAGCCCCAGCATTTT CASSQRGDQPQHF
TRBJ1-1 TRBV4-2 . few TGTGCCAGCAGCCATCCTGGGGGCGTTGAAGCTTTCTTT CASSHPGGVEAFF
TRBJ1-1 TRBV5-1 . . TGCGCCAGCAGCTTTACAGGGATGAACACTGAAGCTTTCTTT CASSFTGMNTEAFF
TRBJ2-5 TRBV9 . . TGTGCCAGCAGCGTAGCAACGGGGGCAGAAGAGACCCAGTACTTC CASSVATGAEETQYF
TRBJ2-1 TRBV7-2 TRBD2 . TGTGCCAGCAGCCCTACCGGACTAGGGCTGTTCTTC CASSPTGLGLFF
TRBJ2-1 TRBV5-1 TRBD1 . TGCGCCTGTAGGAGACAGGGATCGGGGATTAATGAGCAGTTCTTC CACRRQGSGINEQFF
TRBJ2-7 TRBV7-2 . . TGTGCCAGCAGCTGGATAGCCTACGAGCAGTACTTC CASSWIAYEQYF
TRBJ2-4 TRBV6-1 . . TGTGCCACGAGGTCCCTATTAGCCAAAAACATTCAGTACTTC CATRSLLAKNIQYF
TRBJ2-5 TRBV5-1 . . TGCGCCAGCAGCTTACTCGGACAAGGAGGAGAGACCCAGTACTTC CASSLLGQGGETQYF
TRBJ2-2 TRBV7-2 TRBD2 . TGTGCCAGCAGCCTAAGACTAGCGGGGACCGGGGAGCTGTTTTTT CASSLRLAGTGELFF
TRBJ2-7 TRBV7-9 . once TGTGCCAGCAGCCCCCCCGGGACGTTCTACGAGCAGTACTTC CASSPPGTFYEQYF
TRBJ1-6 TRBV30 TRBD1 . TGTGCCTGGATGGGACAGGGCAATTCACCCCTCCACTTT CAWMGQGNSPLHF
TRBJ1-1 TRBV29-1 . . TGCAGTTGTAGGCCTTCGAACACTGAAGCTTTCTTT CSCRPSNTEAFF
TRBJ1-1 TRBV7-3 TRBD1 . TGTGCCAGCAGCTTAACCCGGGACAGGGGGGACACTGAAGCTTTCTTT CASSLTRDRGDTEAFF
TRBJ2-7 TRBV6-6 TRBD1 . TGTGCCAGCAGTCCGACAGGGAACGAGCAGTACTTC CASSPTGNEQYF
TRBJ1-1 TRBV5-1 . . TGCGCCAGCAGCTCAGCCGGGCAACTAATGAACACTGAAGCTTTCTTT CASSSAGQLMNTEAFF
TRBJ2-6 TRBV2 . . TGTGCCAGCAGTGAAATAGGGGGGTCTGGGGCCAACGTCCTGACTTTC CASSEIGGSGANVLTF
TRBJ2-5 TRBV15 TRBD1 . TGTGCCACCAGCAGGGACAGGGGAAAGACCCAGTACTTC CATSRDRGKTQYF
TRBJ2-7 TRBV5-6 . . TGTGCCAGCAGCTTGGACGCTTGGCCCCTCGAGCAGTACTTC CASSLDAWPLEQYF
TRBJ1-3 TRBV29-1 TRBD1 . TGCAGCGTGACAGGGTCTGGAAACACCATATATTTT CSVTGSGNTIYF
TRBJ1-6 TRBV9 . . TGTGCCAGCAGCCCGGACCTCAGCTCCTATAATTCACCCCTCCACTTT CASSPDLSSYNSPLHF
TRBJ2-1 TRBV10-3 . few TGTGCCATCAGTGACAGGACCTCCTACAATGAGCAGTTCTTC CAISDRTSYNEQFF
TRBJ2-7 TRBV28 . . TGTGCCAGCATATCAACGGCGGGATACGAGCAGTACTTC CASISTAGYEQYF
TRBJ2-1 TRBV9 . . TGTGCCAGCAGCCCCCACCCGGAGGGAAGCTCCTACAATGAGCAGTTCTTC CASSPHPEGSSYNEQFF
TRBJ2-3 TRBV5-4 . . TGTGCCAGCAGCTTGGCTCCCCCAGGGGCAGATACGCAGTATTTT CASSLAPPGADTQYF
TRBJ2-1 TRBV6-4 TRBD2 once TGTGCCACCTCCGGGACTAGCGAGAATGAGCAGTTCTTC CATSGTSENEQFF
TRBJ2-1 TRBV27 TRBD2 . TGTGCCAGCAGTTTTCAGGGCGGGAGCTACAATGAGCAGTTCTTC CASSFQGGSYNEQFF
TRBJ1-1 TRBV29-1 . few TGCAGCGTTCAAAAGTCTATGAACACTGAAGCTTTCTTT CSVQKSMNTEAFF
TRBJ1-5 TRBV6-1 . . TGTGCCAGCAGTGAGCACAGCGAGGGGAGGTATAGCAATCAGCCCCAGCATTTT CASSEHSEGRYSNQPQHF
TRBJ1-4 TRBV7-9 . . TGTGCCAGCAGCTCTCAGGGGTTGAATGAAAAACTGTTTTTT CASSSQGLNEKLFF
TRBJ2-3 TRBV30 TRBD2 . TGTGCCCAAAGCCGGGAGGGGGCAGATACGCAGTATTTT CAQSREGADTQYF
TRBJ1-1 TRBV7-8 TRBD1 . TGTGCCAGCACTTCAGACAGGGTGAACACTGAAGCTTTCTTT CASTSDRVNTEAFF
TRBJ2-2 TRBV11-2 TRBD2 . TGTGCCAGCAGCTTTGGACTAGCGAGGAACACCGGGGAGCTGTTTTTT CASSFGLARNTGELFF
TRBJ2-2 TRBV2 TRBD2 . TGTGCCAGCAAAGGACTAGCGCCAAACACCGGGGAGCTGTTTTTT CASKGLAPNTGELFF
TRBJ1-4 TRBV5-5 . . TGTGCCAGCAGCTTGGAACTGAGGAATGAAAAACTGTTTTTT CASSLELRNEKLFF
TRBJ1-2 TRBV29-1 . few TGCAGCGTTGAGGGGGGCCGGAGATATGGCTACACCTTC CSVEGGRRYGYTF
TRBJ1-1 TRBV6-5 TRBD1 . TGTGCCAGCAGTCCTAAGTACAGGGGCACTGAAGCTTTCTTT CASSPKYRGTEAFF
TRBJ2-5 TRBV20-1 . . TGCAGTGTACGGACTGGGGAGACCCAGTACTTC CSVRTGETQYF